The present TCR beta chain was sequenced within a study of Ad26.COV2.S vaccination and SARS-CoV-2 variants. Findings and caveats of the study: A substantial breadth of spike-specific CD8+ and CD4+ T cell responses after vaccination has been reported.

Details on this clone: Its antigen is unknown.

CDR3 size: 13 residues. Germline V gene sequence: CDR1 LNHDA, CDR2 SQIVND (reference sequence). V lost 3 bases and J lost 3, with 9 bases in between. Treatment specified: roughly 20 received Ad26.COV2.S at low or high dose, single or two shots; five or six received placebo; per-sample allocation not given. Specimen acquisition occurred on day 63 following the initial vaccine or placebo injection. Repertoires were generated with immunoSEQ multiplex PCR, while TCRdb's copy carries only in-frame clones and drops some. The sample records around 420,000 clones, approximately 88% being singletons. Sample: peripheral blood, taken in a trial of Ad26.COV2.S vaccine versus placebo. The sequence came from a person aged 18-65 years who received the Ad26.COV2.S COVID-19 vaccine or a placebo. The rearrangement uses TRBV19 and TRBJ2-7; D remains ambiguous. The CDR3 protein is CASSISALYEQYF. CDR3 in DNA: TGTGCCAGTAGTATTTCGGCCCTCTACGAGCAGTACTTC.